These 23 T cell receptor beta chains originate from one sample sequenced in a study of early T cells in non-severe SARS-CoV-2 infection (dated by TCRdb to the early 2020s). Receptor libraries were prepared by 5' RACE. This sample was sequenced with a NextSeq 500. In TCRdb, the public reads were trimmed at Q25 with fastp and aligned with MiXCR, with productive beta chains retained. All rows with the same CDR3 protein become a single entry with the most common DNA and genes. The sample table lists 88,000 or so distinct CDR3 sequences, 14% to 15% of them with a count of one. The top ten clones comprise 5.5% of the sample. Sequencing used whole blood. The source is an adult who was a healthcare worker with PCR-confirmed SARS-CoV-2 infection or an uninfected control (not recorded which).

The table lists this clonotype with a few counts. This rearrangement joins TRBV18 to TRBJ2-1; no definite D call. Germline values: CDR1 KGHSH, CDR2 LQKENI. The CDR3 totals 14 residues. Trimming stripped 2 bases from V and 10 bases from J, with 15 bases between. CDR3 sequence reads: CASSPASSVREQFF. In nucleotides, the CDR3 is TGTGCCAGCTCACCAGCCTCTTCCGTTAGGGAGCAGTTCTTC.

V is TRBV4-3 and J is TRBJ1-2, with TRBD1 matching 7 bases. The CDR3 covers 13 residues. CDR1 is LGHNA, CDR2 YSLEER, per germline. The J segment lost 7 bases and the V segment lost 3 bases, leaving 5 bases of the junction unmatched. The CDR3, as DNA: TGCGCCAGCAGCCAGGGAGGGGGCATTGGCTACACCTTC. It is translated as CASSQGGGIGYTF.

This clonotype has more than one count but fewer than ten. V is TRBV2 and J is TRBJ2-1; D not resolved. The V gene lost 3 bases and the J gene lost 10 bases, with 7 bases spanning the gap. Germline loops: CDR1 SNHLY, CDR2 FYNNEI. The CDR3 extends over 11 amino acids. The CDR3 region is CASSDPGEQFF. Here the CDR3 DNA reads TGTGCCAGCAGTGATCCCGGGGAGCAGTTCTTC.

This clonotype was detected many times. V is TRBV11-2 and J is TRBJ2-1; 8 bases line up with TRBD2. J lost 3 bases, V lost 7 bases, and 8 bases had no gene match. CDR1 and CDR2 from the germline V gene are SGHAT and FQNNGV. The CDR3 extends over 15 amino acids. CDR3 protein: CASIPGLGNYNEQFF. The CDR3 DNA is TGTGCCAGCATACCGGGACTAGGAAACTACAATGAGCAGTTCTTC.

The CDR3 DNA sequence: TGTGCCAGCAGAACCGGGACAGTAAATTCACCCCTCCACTTT. Translation: CASRTGTVNSPLHF. The gene calls are TRBV27 and TRBJ1-6; TRBD1 matches 7 bases. This CDR3 has 14 residues. Germline values: CDR1 MNHEY, CDR2 SMNVEV (reference sequence). V was pared by 6 bases and J by 7 bases, with 6 bases of the junction left unmatched.

This clonotype was seen a handful of times. The chain uses TRBV20-1 and TRBJ1-1; 11 bases match TRBD1. J gave up 4 bases and V 6 bases, and 10 bases lay outside the gene matches. CDR1 and CDR2 from the germline V gene are DFQATT and SNEGSKA (reference sequence). This CDR3 has 15 residues. In nucleotides, the CDR3 is TGCAGTGCCACCGAAGGACAGGGGGCCGTCACTGAAGCTTTCTTT. This translates into CSATEGQGAVTEAFF.

This clonotype was detected many times. The DNA of the CDR3 is TGTGCCAGCAGGCTAGATTCACCCCGACACTACAATGAGCAGTTCTTC. It translates to CASRLDSPRHYNEQFF. The genes are TRBV2 and TRBJ2-1; D is unresolved. Germline lookup yields CDR1 SNHLY and CDR2 FYNNEI. V shed 6 bases and J shed 3 bases, with 18 bases lying between them. The CDR3 is 16 amino acids.

This clonotype has only a few counts. The V call is TRBV5-6, the J call TRBJ2-3, with D perhaps matching TRBD1 (5 bases). Trimming pared 4 bases from V and 3 bases from J, leaving 9 bases between. CDR1 and CDR2 (germline): SGHDT, YYEEEE. This CDR3 is 13 amino acids long. The DNA of the CDR3 is TGTGCCAGCAGCGCTCAGGGAACAGATACGCAGTATTTT. It specifies CASSAQGTDTQYF.

This clonotype came up many times. The chain employs TRBV6-6 and TRBJ1-1; D may be TRBD1 (5 bases). The germline V and J ends were trimmed by 0 bases and 6 bases, with 17 bases remaining between them. The CDR3 loop spans 16 amino acids. Germline CDR1 MNHNY, CDR2 SVGAGI (reference sequence). For the CDR3, the DNA is TGTGCCAGCAGTTACTCGGGGGGTCTAGGGAAATCTGAAGCTTTCTTT. This translates into CASSYSGGLGKSEAFF.

This clonotype appeared many times. CDR3 region: CASSLNRASGNNEQFF. CDR3 nucleotides: TGCGCCAGCAGCTTAAACCGGGCTAGCGGTAACAATGAGCAGTTCTTC. This chain uses TRBV5-1 with TRBJ2-1; 7 bases match TRBD2. This CDR3 region has 16 residues. Germline CDR1 is SGHRS and CDR2 is YFSETQ. The ends lost 2 bases at V and 5 bases at J; junction bases unmatched: 10.

In its sample, this clonotype was seen a few times. V usage is TRBV7-9 and J usage is TRBJ1-2, with D maybe TRBD1 (6 bases). Trimming left V 5 bases short and J 8 bases short, with 15 bases between. The CDR3 length is 13 residues. Germline CDR1 SEHNR, CDR2 FQNEAQ (reference sequence). The CDR3 coding sequence is TGTGCCAGCAGCGCCGGGACACCAGCCGGCTACACCTTC. Its translation: CASSAGTPAGYTF. Full variable domain (rest looked up from reference TRBV7-9 and TRBJ1-2): DTGVSQNPRHKITKRGQNVTFRCDPISEHNRLYWYRQTLGQGPEFLTYFQNEAQLEKSRLLSDRFSAERPKGSFSTLEIQRTEQGDSAMYLCASSAGTPAGYTFGSGTRLTVV.

This chain uses TRBV28 with TRBJ2-2, with 8 bases fitting TRBD1. CDR1 is MDHEN, CDR2 SYDVKM, per germline. CDR3 size: 14 residues. V lost 4 bases, J lost 6 bases, and 4 bases stayed unmatched. The CDR3 region has the DNA TGTGCCAGCAGTTCCGGACAGGGAGCCGGGGAGCTGTTTTTT. Protein sequence: CASSSGQGAGELFF.

The gene calls are TRBV2 and TRBJ2-7; TRBD2 matches at 8 bases. The CDR3 totals 13 residues. The germline CDR1 and CDR2 sequences are SNHLY and FYNNEI. V shed 7 bases and J 9 bases; nucleotides not matched to a gene: 11. The CDR3 is CASMSGGPSGQYF. CDR3 nucleotides: TGTGCCAGCATGTCGGGAGGGCCTTCCGGGCAGTACTTC.

There are a few counts of this clonotype. This rearrangement joins TRBV2 to TRBJ1-2; D perhaps matches TRBD1 (5 bases). Germline V gene lookup returns CDR1 SNHLY and CDR2 FYNNEI. V was pared by 7 bases and J by 8 bases, with 11 bases between. The CDR3 covers 11 residues. The CDR3 reads CASTNGAGYTF. The CDR3 DNA sequence: TGTGCCAGCACAAACGGGGCGGGCTACACCTTC.

In its sample, this clonotype was seen many times. The junction does not match germline at one end; this may be a read error. V is TRBV12-3 or TRBV12-4 and J is TRBJ2-1, with 8 bases that match TRBD2. This CDR3 region has 12 residues. For the CDR3, the DNA is TGTGCCAGCAGCTATACTAGCGGCGGGTTGATCTTC. Protein: CASSYTSGGLIF.

The table lists this clonotype with many counts. The chain employs TRBV6-5 and TRBJ2-7, with a tentative D call TRBD1 (5 bases). The V end lost 0 bases, the J end lost 0 bases, and 6 bases lay between the germline ends. CDR1 and CDR2 from the germline V gene are MNHEY and SVGAGI. The CDR3 runs 14 residues. The CDR3 here is CASSYSDSSYEQYF. The CDR3, as DNA: TGTGCCAGCAGTTACTCTGACAGCTCCTACGAGCAGTACTTC.

This clonotype has more than one count but fewer than ten. The chain links TRBV7-9 to TRBJ2-3; no clear D. Between the trimmed V and J ends, which lost 1 base and 8 bases, there was a span of 13 bases. Germline CDR1 and CDR2: SEHNR and FQNEAQ (reference sequence). The length of the CDR3 is 14 residues. In DNA, the CDR3 is TGTGCCAGCAGCTTAGGAGCTAGTAGGAGTACGCAGTATTTT. It yields the protein CASSLGASRSTQYF.

The chain couples TRBV12-3 or TRBV12-4 to TRBJ1-2, with 10 bases matching TRBD1. The CDR3 loop spans 14 amino acids. J gave up 6 bases and V 7 bases, and 8 bases lay outside the gene matches. CDR3 sequence (DNA): TGTGCCAGCATTCCGGGACAGGGGATTAATGGCTACACCTTC. This translates into CASIPGQGINGYTF.

A few counts support this clonotype. The chain has TRBV5-1 and TRBJ2-3, with D unclear. From germline, CDR1 is SGHRS and CDR2 YFSETQ. V was shortened by 5 bases and J by 1 base, with 8 bases between the two germline ends. This CDR3 contains 13 residues. The CDR3 reads CASRDLGTDTQYF. The CDR3 bases are TGCGCCAGCAGAGACTTAGGCACAGATACGCAGTATTTT. The full variable domain, completed using reference TRBV5-1 and TRBJ2-3, is KAGVTQTPRYLIKTRGQQVTLSCSPISGHRSVSWYQQTPGQGLQFLFEYFSETQRNKGNFPGRFSGRQFSNSRSEMNVSTLELGDSALYLCASRDLGTDTQYFGPGTRLTVL.

The CDR3 protein is CASSAAGLSTGELFF. DNA for the CDR3: TGTGCCAGTAGTGCGGCAGGGCTCAGCACCGGGGAGCTGTTTTTT. This chain connects TRBV19 to TRBJ2-2, with a weak D call TRBD1 (5 bases). The CDR3 totals 15 residues. From germline, CDR1 is LNHDA and CDR2 SQIVND (reference sequence). V dropped 5 bases and J dropped 4 bases, with 14 bases sitting between them.

There are many counts of this clonotype. The V call is TRBV11-2, the J call TRBJ2-5; D is undetermined. The CDR3 is made up of 12 amino acids. The germline CDR1 and CDR2 sequences are SGHAT and FQNNGV. The V gene lost 5 bases and the J gene lost 2 bases, with 6 bases spanning the gap. The CDR3 region is CASSGLQETQYF. For the CDR3, the DNA is TGTGCCAGCAGCGGGTTACAAGAGACCCAGTACTTC.

On this clonotype: Compared with germline, one end of the junction differs, possibly owing to a read error. The rearrangement uses TRBV7-2 and TRBJ2-7, with D tentatively TRBD2 (6 bases). Germline CDR1 is SGHTA and CDR2 is FQGNSA. This CDR3 region has 15 residues. The CDR3 spells CPSSFIIGGIYEQYF. DNA of the CDR3: TGTCCCAGCAGCTTCATTATTGGCGGGATTTACGAGCAGTACTTC.

In this sample, this clonotype turned up many times. The V call is TRBV6-6, the J call TRBJ2-7, with D unclear. Germline V CDR1 and CDR2: MNHNY, SVGAGI (reference sequence). This CDR3 has 11 amino acids. V was clipped by 5 bases and J by 7 bases, with 9 bases between them. The CDR3: CASSKQLEQYF. The CDR3 DNA reads TGTGCCAGCAGTAAGCAGTTGGAGCAGTACTTC.